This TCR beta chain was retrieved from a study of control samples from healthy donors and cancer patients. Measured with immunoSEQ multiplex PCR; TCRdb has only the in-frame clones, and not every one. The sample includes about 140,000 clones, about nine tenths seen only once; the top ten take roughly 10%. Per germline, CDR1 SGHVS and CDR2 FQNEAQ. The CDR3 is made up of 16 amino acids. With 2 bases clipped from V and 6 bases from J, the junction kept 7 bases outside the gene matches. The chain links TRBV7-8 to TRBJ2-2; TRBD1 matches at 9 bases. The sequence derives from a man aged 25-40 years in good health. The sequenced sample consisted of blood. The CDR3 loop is CASSLRDRAEAGELFF. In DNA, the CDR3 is TGTGCCAGCAGCTTACGGGACAGGGCTGAGGCCGGGGAGCTGTTTTTT.